Presented here are 3 T cell receptor beta chains from one specimen sequenced in a study of Ad26.COV2.S vaccination and SARS-CoV-2 variants. TCRdb's table, derived via immunoSEQ multiplex PCR, lists solely in-frame clones and lacks some. The sample comprises about half a million clones, about 89% of which are singletons, and about 1.7% rests with the top ten. Treatment defined: approximately 18 received Ad26.COV2.S at low or high dose, single or two shots; 5 received placebo; per-sample allocation not given. Following the first vaccine or placebo injection, samples were taken on day 63. This specimen consisted of peripheral blood, obtained in a trial of Ad26.COV2.S vaccine versus placebo. The receptors come from a person between 18 and 59 years old who received the Ad26.COV2.S COVID-19 vaccine or a placebo.

DNA for the CDR3: TGTGCCAGCAGCCAAGACCGCCTGACAGGGGGAACCCTCCGGAACACTGAAGCTTTCTTT. Translated, it gives CASSQDRLTGGTLRNTEAFF. V is TRBV3-1 (or the pseudogene TRBV3-2) and J is TRBJ1-1; TRBD1 agrees at 9 bases. Germline CDR1 LGHDT, CDR2 YNNKEL (reference sequence). The J segment lost 1 base and the V segment lost 0 bases, leaving 15 bases of the junction unmatched. The CDR3 extends over 20 amino acids.

CDR3 sequence: CASSPRSGQPEAFF. For the CDR3, the DNA is TGTGCCAGCAGCCCCCGTAGTGGCCAGCCTGAAGCTTTCTTT. The V and J genes are TRBV9 and TRBJ1-1; D uncertain. With 4 bases removed from V and 6 bases from J, the gap between germline ends came to 16 bases. The length of the CDR3 is 14 residues. Germline loops: CDR1 SGDLS, CDR2 YYNGEE.

The rearrangement links TRBV3-1 (or the pseudogene TRBV3-2) to TRBJ1-5; 9 bases line up with TRBD1. Germline V gives CDR1 LGHDT, CDR2 YNNKEL (reference sequence). The CDR3 is 17 amino acids. V gave up 3 bases and J gave up 6 bases; unmatched junction bases: 12. This CDR3 reads CASSQHGTGRVGQPQHF. In DNA, the CDR3 is TGTGCCAGCAGCCAGCATGGGACAGGGAGGGTCGGTCAGCCCCAGCATTTT.